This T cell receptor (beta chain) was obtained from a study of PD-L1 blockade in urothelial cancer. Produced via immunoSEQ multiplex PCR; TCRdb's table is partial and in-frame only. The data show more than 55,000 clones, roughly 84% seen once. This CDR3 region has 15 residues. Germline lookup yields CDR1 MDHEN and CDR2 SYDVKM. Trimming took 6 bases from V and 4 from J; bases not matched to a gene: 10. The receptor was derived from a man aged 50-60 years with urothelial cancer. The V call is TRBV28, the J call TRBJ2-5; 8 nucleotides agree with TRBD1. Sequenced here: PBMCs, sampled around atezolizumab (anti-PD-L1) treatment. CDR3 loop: CASSQPGQVGETQYF. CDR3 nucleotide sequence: TGTGCCAGCAGCCAACCGGGACAGGTGGGAGAGACCCAGTACTTC. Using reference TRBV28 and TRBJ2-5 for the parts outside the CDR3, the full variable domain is DVKVTQSSRYLVKRTGEKVFLECVQDMDHENMFWYRQDPGLGLRLIYFSYDVKMKEKGDIPEGYSVSREKKERFSLILESASTNQTSMYLCASSQPGQVGETQYFGPGTRLLVL.